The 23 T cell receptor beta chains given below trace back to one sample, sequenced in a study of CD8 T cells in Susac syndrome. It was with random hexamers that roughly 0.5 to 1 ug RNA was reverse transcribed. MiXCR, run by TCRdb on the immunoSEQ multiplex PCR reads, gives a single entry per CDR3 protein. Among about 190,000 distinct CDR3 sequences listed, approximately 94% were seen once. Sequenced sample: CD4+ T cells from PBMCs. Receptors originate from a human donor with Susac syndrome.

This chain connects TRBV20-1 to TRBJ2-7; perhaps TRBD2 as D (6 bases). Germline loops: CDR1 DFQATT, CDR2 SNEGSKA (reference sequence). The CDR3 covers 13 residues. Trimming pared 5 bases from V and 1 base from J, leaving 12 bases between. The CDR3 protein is CSALVGGSYEQYF. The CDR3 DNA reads TGCAGTGCTCTCGTGGGGGGTTCCTACGAGCAGTACTTC.

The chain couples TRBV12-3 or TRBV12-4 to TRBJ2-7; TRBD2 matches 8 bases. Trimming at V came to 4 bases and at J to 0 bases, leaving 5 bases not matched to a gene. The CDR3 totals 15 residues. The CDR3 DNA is TGTGCCAGCAGTTCAGCGGGGGTTCACTCCTACGAGCAGTACTTC. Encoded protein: CASSSAGVHSYEQYF.

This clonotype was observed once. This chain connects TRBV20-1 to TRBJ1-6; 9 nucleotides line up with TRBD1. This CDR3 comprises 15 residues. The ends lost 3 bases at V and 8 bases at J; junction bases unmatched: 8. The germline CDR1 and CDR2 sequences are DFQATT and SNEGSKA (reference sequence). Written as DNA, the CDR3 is TGCAGTGCTAGGCCCGGGACAGGGATCGATTCACCCCTCCACTTT. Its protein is CSARPGTGIDSPLHF.

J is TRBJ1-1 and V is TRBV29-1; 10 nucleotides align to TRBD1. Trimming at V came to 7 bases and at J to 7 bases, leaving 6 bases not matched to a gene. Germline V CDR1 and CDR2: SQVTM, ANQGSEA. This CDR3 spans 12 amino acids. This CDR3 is CSAGTGVGEAFF. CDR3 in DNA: TGCAGCGCTGGGACAGGGGTCGGTGAAGCTTTCTTT.

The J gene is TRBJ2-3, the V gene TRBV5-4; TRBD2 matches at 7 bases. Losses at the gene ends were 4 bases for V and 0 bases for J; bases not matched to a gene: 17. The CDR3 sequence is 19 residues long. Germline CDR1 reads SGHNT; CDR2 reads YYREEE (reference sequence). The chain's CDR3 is CASSPNGLGLSTSTDTQYF. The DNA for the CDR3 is TGTGCCAGCAGCCCTAATGGACTAGGACTATCAACTAGCACAGATACGCAGTATTTT.

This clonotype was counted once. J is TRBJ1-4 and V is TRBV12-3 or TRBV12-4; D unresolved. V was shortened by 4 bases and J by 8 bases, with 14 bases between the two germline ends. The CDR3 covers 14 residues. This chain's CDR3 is CASSSLDFSEKLFF. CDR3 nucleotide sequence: TGTGCCAGCAGTTCCTTGGACTTTTCCGAAAAACTGTTTTTT.

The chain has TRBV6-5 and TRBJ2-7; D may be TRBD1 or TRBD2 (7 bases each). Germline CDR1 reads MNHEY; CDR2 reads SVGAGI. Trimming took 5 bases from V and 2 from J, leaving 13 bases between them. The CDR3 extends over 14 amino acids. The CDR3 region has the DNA TGTGCCAGCAGTCCCAGGGGGGGAACCTACGAGCAGTACTTC. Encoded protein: CASSPRGGTYEQYF.

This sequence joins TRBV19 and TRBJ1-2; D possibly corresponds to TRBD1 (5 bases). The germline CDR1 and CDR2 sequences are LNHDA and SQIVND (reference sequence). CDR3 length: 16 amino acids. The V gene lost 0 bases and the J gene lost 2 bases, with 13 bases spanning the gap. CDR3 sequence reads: CASSIDATGLNYGYTF. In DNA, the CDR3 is TGTGCCAGTAGTATAGATGCCACAGGACTGAACTATGGCTACACCTTC.

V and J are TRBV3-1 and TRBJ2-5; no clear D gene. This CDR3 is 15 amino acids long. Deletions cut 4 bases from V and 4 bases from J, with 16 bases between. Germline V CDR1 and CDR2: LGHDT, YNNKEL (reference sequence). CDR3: CASSRGWSSGETQYF. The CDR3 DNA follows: TGTGCCAGCAGCCGAGGATGGTCATCAGGAGAGACCCAGTACTTC.

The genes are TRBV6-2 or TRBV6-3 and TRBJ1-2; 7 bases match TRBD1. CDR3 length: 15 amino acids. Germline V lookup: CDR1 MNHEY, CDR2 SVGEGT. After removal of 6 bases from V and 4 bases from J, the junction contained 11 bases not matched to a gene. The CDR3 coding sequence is TGTGCCAGCAGCCCTCGGGACAGTCCCTTCTATGGCTACACCTTC. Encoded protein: CASSPRDSPFYGYTF.

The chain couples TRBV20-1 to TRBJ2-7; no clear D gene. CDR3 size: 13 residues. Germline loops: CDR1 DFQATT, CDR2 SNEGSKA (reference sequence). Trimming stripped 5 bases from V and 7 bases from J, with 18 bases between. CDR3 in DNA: TGCAGTGCTTCCGCCCCCGACCGCTCAGAGCAGTACTTC. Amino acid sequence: CSASAPDRSEQYF.

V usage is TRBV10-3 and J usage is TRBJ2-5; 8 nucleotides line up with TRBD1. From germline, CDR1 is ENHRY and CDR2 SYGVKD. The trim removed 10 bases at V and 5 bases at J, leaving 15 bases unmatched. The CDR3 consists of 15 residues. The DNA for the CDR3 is TGTGCCACCCGGGACAGGCCCCCCCAGCAGGAGACCCAGTACTTC. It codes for CATRDRPPQQETQYF.

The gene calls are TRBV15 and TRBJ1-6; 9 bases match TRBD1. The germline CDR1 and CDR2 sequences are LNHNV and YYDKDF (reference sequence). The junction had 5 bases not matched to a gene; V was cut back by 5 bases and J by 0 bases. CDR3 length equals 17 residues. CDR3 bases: TGTGCCACCAGCGACAGGGGGGTTAGCTCCTATAATTCACCCCTCCACTTT. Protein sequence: CATSDRGVSSYNSPLHF. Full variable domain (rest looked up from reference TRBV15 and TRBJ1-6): DAMVIQNPRYQVTQFGKPVTLSCSQTLNHNVMYWYQQKSSQAPKLLFHYYDKDFNNEADTPDNFQSRRPNTSFCFLDIRSPGLGDTAMYLCATSDRGVSSYNSPLHFGNGTRLTVT.

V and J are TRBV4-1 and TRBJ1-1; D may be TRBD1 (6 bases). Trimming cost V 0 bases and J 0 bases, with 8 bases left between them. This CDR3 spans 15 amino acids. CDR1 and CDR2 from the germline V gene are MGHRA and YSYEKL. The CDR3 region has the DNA TGCGCCAGCAGCCAAGATAGGACAGTGAACACTGAAGCTTTCTTT. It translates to CASSQDRTVNTEAFF.

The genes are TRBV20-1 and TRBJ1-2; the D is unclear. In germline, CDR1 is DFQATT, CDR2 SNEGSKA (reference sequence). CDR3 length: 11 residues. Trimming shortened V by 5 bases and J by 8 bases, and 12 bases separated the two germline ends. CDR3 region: CSASGLGGYTF. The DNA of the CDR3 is TGCAGTGCTTCCGGGCTGGGCGGCTACACCTTC.

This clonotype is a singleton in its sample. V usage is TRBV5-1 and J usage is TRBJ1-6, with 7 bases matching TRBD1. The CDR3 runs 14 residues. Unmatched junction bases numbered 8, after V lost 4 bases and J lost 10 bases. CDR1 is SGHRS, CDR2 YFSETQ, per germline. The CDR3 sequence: CASSGGDSPSPLHF. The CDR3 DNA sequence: TGCGCCAGCAGCGGGGGGGACAGCCCATCACCCCTCCACTTT.

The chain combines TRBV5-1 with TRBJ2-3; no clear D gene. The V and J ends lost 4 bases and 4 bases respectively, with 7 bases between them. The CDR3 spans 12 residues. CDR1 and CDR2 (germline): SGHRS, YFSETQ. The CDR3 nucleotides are TGCGCCAGCAGCCCTACTCCAGATACGCAGTATTTT. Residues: CASSPTPDTQYF.

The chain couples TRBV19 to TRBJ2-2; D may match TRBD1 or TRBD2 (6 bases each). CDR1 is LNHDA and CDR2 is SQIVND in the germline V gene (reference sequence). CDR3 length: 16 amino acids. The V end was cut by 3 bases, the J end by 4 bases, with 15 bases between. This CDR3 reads CASSMGPGAITGELFF. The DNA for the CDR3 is TGTGCCAGTAGTATGGGTCCGGGGGCGATCACCGGGGAGCTGTTTTTT. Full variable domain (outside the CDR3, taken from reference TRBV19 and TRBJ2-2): DGGITQSPKYLFRKEGQNVTLSCEQNLNHDAMYWYRQDPGQGLRLIYYSQIVNDFQKGDIAEGYSVSREKKESFPLTVTSAQKNPTAFYLCASSMGPGAITGELFFGEGSRLTVL.

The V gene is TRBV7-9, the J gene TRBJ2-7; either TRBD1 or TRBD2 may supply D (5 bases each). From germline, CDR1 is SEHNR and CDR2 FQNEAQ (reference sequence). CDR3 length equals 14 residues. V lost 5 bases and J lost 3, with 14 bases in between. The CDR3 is CASSPGAPVYEQYF. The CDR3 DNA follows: TGTGCCAGCAGCCCCGGGGCGCCAGTCTACGAGCAGTACTTC.

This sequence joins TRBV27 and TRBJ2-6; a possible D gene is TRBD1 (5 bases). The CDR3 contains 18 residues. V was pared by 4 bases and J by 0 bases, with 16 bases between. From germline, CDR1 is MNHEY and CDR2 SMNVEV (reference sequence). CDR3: CASSSPYRLLSGANVLTF. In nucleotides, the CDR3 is TGTGCCAGCAGTTCTCCTTACAGGCTCCTCTCTGGGGCCAACGTCCTGACTTTC.

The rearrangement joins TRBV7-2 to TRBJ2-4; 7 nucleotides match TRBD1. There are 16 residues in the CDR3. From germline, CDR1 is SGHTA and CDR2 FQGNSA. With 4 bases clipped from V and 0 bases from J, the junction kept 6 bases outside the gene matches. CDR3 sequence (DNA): TGTGCCAGCAGCTACGACAGGGTCGGAGCCAAAAACATTCAGTACTTC. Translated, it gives CASSYDRVGAKNIQYF.

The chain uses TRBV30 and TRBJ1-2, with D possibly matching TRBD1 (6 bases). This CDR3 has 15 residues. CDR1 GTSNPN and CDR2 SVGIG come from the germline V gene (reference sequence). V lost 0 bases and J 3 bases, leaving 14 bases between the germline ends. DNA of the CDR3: TGTGCCTGGAGTGTTGGTAGGGGGGGCGACTATGGCTACACCTTC. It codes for CAWSVGRGGDYGYTF.

CDR3 sequence reads: CASSVGTEETQYF. CDR3 nucleotides: TGTGCCAGCAGCGTAGGGACAGAAGAGACCCAGTACTTC. This chain connects TRBV9 to TRBJ2-5, with D possibly TRBD1 on 6 matching bases. Germline CDR1 reads SGDLS; CDR2 reads YYNGEE. V was cut by 0 bases and J by 3 bases, with 6 bases left in between. The CDR3 covers 13 residues.